The sequence of this TCR beta chain was determined in a study of brain metastases from non-small cell lung cancer. Study-wide results and limits: TCR repertoires overlapped largely between brain metastases and matched primaries. T-cell clones appeared expanded in 55% to 65% of brain metastases relative to matched primary tumors.

This clone was observed a single time. Its target is unknown. The CDR3 consists of 13 residues. The V gene's germline CDR1 is SGDLS and CDR2 YYNGEE. The ends were cut back, 2 bases at V and 6 bases at J, with 8 bases in the middle. Here immunoSEQ multiplex PCR was the method, and the copy in TCRdb shows in-frame clones only, minus some. Among 2,100 or so clones listed, 65% to 90% were seen once. The V and J genes are TRBV9 and TRBJ2-2; a weak D match, TRBD2 (6 bases). What was sequenced was tissue from a brain metastasis. This TCR derives from a donor at least 40 years old with non-small cell lung cancer. CDR3 region: CASSVLAAGELFF. As DNA, the CDR3 is TGTGCCAGCAGCGTTTTAGCGGCCGGGGAGCTGTTTTTT. Filled out from reference TRBV9 and TRBJ2-2, the complete variable domain reads DSGVTQTPKHLITATGQRVTLRCSPRSGDLSVYWYQQSLDQGLQFLIQYYNGEERAKGNILERFSAQQFPDLHSELNLSSLELGDSALYFCASSVLAAGELFFGEGSRLTVL.